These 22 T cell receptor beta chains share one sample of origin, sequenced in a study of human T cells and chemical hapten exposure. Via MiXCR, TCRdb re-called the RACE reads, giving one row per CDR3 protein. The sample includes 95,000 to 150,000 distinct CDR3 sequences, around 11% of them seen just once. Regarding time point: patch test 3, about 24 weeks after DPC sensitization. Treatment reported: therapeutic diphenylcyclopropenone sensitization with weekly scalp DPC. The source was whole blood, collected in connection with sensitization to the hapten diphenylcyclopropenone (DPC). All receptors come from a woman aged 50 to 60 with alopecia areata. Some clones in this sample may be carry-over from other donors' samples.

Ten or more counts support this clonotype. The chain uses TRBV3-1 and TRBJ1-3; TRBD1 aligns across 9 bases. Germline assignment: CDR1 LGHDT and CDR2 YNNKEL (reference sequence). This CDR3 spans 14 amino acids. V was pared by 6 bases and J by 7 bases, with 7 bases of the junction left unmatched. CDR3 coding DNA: TGTGCCAGCAGTCCCCGGGACAGGGACAACACCATATATTTT. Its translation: CASSPRDRDNTIYF.

The CDR3 DNA reads TGTGCCAGCAGTTCCGTCAGGGCGGGCGATCCAGCCTACGAGCAGTACTTC. Its protein is CASSSVRAGDPAYEQYF. The chain uses TRBV6-1 and TRBJ2-7; D might be TRBD1 or TRBD2, each matching 5 bases. CDR3 length equals 17 residues. Deletions cut 5 bases from V and 2 bases from J, with 22 bases between. Germline-derived CDR1 and CDR2 are MNHNS and SASEGT.

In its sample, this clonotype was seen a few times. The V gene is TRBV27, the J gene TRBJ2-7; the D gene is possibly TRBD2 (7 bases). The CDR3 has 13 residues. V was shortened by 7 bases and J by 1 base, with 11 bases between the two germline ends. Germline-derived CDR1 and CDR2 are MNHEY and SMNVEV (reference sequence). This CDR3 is CASTGGGSYEQYF. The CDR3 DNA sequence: TGTGCCAGCACGGGGGGCGGTTCCTACGAGCAGTACTTC.

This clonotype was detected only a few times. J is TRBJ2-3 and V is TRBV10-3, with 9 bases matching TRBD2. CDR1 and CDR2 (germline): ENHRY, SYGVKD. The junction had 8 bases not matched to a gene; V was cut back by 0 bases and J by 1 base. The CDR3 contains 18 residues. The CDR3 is CAISESLAGTLGTDTQYF. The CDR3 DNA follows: TGTGCCATCAGTGAGTCCCTAGCGGGGACACTGGGCACAGATACGCAGTATTTT.

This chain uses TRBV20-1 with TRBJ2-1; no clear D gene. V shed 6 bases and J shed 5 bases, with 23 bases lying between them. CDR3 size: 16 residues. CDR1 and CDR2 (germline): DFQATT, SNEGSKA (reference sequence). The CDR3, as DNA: TGCAGTGCCCCTAAGGGTACTCGCGCCACCAACAATGAGCAGTTCTTC. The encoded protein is CSAPKGTRATNNEQFF.

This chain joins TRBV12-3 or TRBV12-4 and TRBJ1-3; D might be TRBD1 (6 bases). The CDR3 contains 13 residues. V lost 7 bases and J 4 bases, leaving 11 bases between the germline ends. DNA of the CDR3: TGTGCCAGCACACGGACAGACGGAAACACCATATATTTT. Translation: CASTRTDGNTIYF.

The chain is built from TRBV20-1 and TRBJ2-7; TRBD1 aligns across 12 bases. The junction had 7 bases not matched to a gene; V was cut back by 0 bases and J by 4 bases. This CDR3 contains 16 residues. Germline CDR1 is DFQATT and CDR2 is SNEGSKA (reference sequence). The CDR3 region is CSARDPRGQGAYEQYF. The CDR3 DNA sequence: TGCAGTGCTAGAGATCCTAGGGGACAGGGGGCATACGAGCAGTACTTC.

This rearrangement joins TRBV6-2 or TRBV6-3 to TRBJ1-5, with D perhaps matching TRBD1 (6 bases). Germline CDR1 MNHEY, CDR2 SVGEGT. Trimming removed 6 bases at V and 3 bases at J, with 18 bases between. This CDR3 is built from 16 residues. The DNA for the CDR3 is TGTGCCAGCAGATCGCACGGGGAGGGGGACAATCAGCCCCAGCATTTT. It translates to CASRSHGEGDNQPQHF.

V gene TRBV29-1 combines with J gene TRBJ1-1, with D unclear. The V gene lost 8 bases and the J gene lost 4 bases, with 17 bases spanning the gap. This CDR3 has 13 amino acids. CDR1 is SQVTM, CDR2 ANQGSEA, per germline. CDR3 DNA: TGCAGCCCTCTAATCCTCTCACTCACTGAAGCTTTCTTT. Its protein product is CSPLILSLTEAFF.

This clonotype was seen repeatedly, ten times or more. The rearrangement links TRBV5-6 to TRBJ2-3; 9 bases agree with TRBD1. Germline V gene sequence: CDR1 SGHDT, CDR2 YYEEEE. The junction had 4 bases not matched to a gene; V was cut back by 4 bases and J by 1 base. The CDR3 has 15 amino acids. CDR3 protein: CASSETGGGTDTQYF. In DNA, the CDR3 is TGTGCCAGCAGCGAGACAGGGGGTGGCACAGATACGCAGTATTTT.

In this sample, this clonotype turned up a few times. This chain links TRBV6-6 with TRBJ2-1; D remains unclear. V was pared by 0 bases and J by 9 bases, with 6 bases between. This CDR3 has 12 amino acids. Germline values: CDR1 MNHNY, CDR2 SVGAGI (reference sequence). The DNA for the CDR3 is TGTGCCAGCAGTTACTCCTCAGTTGAGCAGTTCTTC. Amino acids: CASSYSSVEQFF.

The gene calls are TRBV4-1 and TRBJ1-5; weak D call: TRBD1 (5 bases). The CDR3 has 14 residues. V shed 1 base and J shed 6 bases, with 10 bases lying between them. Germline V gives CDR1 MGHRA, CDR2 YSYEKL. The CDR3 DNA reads TGCGCCAGCAGCCAAGGTAGGGGTAGTCAGCCCCAGCATTTT. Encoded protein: CASSQGRGSQPQHF.

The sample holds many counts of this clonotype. CDR3 loop: CASRVLRENTEAFF. DNA of the CDR3: TGTGCCAGCAGGGTCCTACGGGAGAACACTGAAGCTTTCTTT. This chain uses TRBV2 with TRBJ1-1; D not resolved. The CDR3 contains 14 residues. Germline CDR1 and CDR2: SNHLY and FYNNEI. Trimming left V 6 bases short and J 1 base short, with 12 bases between.

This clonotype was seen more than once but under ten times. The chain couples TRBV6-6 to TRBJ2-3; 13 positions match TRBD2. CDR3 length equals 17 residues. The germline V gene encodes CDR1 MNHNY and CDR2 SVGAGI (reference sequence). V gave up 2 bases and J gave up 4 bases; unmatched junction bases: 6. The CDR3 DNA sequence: TGTGCCAGCAGTTACGGGACTAGCGGGATAGTCCCAGATACGCAGTATTTT. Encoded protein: CASSYGTSGIVPDTQYF.

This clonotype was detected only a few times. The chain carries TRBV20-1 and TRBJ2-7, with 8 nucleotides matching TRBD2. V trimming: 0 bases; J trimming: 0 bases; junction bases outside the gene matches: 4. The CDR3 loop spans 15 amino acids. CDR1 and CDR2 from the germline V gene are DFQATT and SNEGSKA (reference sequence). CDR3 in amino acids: CSARDVAGFSYEQYF. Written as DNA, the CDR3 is TGCAGTGCTAGAGATGTAGCGGGGTTCTCCTACGAGCAGTACTTC.

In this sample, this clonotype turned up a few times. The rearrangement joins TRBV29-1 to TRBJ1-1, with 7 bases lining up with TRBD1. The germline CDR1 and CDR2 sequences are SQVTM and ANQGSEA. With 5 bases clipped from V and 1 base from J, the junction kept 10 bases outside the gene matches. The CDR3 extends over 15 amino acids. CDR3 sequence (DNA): TGCAGCGTTACAGGGGAGGGGGGCCCGAACACTGAAGCTTTCTTT. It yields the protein CSVTGEGGPNTEAFF.

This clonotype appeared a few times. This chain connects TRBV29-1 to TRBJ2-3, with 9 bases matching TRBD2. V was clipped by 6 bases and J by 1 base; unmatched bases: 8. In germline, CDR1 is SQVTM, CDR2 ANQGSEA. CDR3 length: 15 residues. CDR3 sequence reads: CSVLPGLAGTDTQYF. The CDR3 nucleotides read TGCAGCGTCTTACCGGGACTAGCAGGCACAGATACGCAGTATTTT.

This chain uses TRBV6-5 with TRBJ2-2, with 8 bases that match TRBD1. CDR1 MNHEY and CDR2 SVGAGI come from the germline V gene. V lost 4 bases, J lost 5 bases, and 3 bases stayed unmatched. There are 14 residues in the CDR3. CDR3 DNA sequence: TGTGCCAGCAGTTCCAGACAGGGGACCGGGGAGCTGTTTTTT. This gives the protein CASSSRQGTGELFF.

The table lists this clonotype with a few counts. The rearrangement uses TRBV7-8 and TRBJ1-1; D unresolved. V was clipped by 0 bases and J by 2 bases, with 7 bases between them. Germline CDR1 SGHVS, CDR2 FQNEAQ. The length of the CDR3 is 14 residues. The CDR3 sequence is CASSLAAGNTEAFF. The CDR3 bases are TGTGCCAGCAGCTTAGCCGCCGGTAACACTGAAGCTTTCTTT.

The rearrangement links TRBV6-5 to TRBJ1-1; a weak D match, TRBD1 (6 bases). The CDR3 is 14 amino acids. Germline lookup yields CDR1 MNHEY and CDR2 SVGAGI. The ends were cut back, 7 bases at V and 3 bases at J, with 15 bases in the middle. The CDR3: CASKSLSGDTEAFF. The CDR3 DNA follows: TGTGCCAGCAAATCTCTTTCAGGGGACACTGAAGCTTTCTTT.

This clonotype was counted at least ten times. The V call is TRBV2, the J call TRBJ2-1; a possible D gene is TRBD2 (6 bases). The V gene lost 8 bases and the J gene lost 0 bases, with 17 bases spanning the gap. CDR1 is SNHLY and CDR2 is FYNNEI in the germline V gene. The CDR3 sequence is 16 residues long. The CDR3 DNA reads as TGTGCCAGCGGGGGGAGAGGAGATAGCTCCTACAATGAGCAGTTCTTC. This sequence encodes CASGGRGDSSYNEQFF.

CDR3 nucleotides: TGTGCCAGCAGTTTTAGAGCGGGAGGGCCCGCCGGGGAGCTGTTTTTT. It is translated as CASSFRAGGPAGELFF. This chain joins TRBV6-2 or TRBV6-3 and TRBJ2-2; TRBD2 matches at 10 bases. The CDR3 has 16 residues. Per the germline V gene, CDR1 is MNHEY and CDR2 is SVGEGT. Trimming removed 4 bases from V and 6 bases from J; junction bases left unmatched: 8.